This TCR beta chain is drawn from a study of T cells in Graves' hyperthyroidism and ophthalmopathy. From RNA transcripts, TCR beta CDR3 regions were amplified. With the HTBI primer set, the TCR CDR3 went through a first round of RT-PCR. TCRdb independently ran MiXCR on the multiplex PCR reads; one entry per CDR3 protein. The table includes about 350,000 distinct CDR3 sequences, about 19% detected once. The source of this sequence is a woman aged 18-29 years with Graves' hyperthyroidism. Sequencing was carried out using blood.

The CDR3 sequence is CASRPGQGGHEQYF. The CDR3 DNA reads as TGTGCCAGCAGACCCGGACAGGGAGGGCACGAGCAGTACTTC. This chain joins TRBV6-1 and TRBJ2-7; tentative D call: TRBD1 (8 bases). The ends were cut back, 6 bases at V and 5 bases at J, with 17 bases in the middle. In germline, CDR1 is MNHNS, CDR2 SASEGT. The CDR3 spans 14 residues.